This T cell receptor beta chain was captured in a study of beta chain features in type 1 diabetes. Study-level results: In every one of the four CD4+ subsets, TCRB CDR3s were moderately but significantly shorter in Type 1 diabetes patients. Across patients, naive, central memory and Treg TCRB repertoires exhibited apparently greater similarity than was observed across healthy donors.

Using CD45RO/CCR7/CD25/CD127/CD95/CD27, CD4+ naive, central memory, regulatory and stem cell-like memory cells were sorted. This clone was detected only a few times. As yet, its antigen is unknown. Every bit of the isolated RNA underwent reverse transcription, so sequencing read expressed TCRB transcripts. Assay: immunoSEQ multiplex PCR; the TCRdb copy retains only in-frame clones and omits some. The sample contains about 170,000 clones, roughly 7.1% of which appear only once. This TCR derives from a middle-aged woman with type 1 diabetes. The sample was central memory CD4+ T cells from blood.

The CDR3 region is CAISEPDPGKKETQYF. CDR3 in DNA: TGTGCCATCAGTGAGCCCGACCCGGGAAAAAAAGAGACCCAGTACTTC. The chain joins TRBV10-3 to TRBJ2-5, with D maybe TRBD2 (5 bases). Trimming removed 2 bases at V and 3 bases at J, with 16 bases between. Germline lookup yields CDR1 ENHRY and CDR2 SYGVKD. This CDR3 comprises 16 residues.